This T cell receptor beta chain originates from a study of cytomegalovirus exposure and HLA in healthy donors. PCR primers comprised 60 Vbeta and 13 Jbeta primers. Method: immunoSEQ multiplex PCR; TCRdb's copy keeps in-frame clones and lacks some. The sample contains over 75,000 clones, 78% of which appear only once. As regards this clone: Antigen unknown.

Overall study findings and caveats: Follow-up analysis found HLA locus-dependent TCR association rates, highest for DRB1 and lowest for HLA-C. Through in vitro validation, a few CMV-associated chains were shown to be specific for CMV antigens. Presence/absence analyses treated sequencing depth as roughly uniform across donors. Reportedly, HLA-A and HLA-B alleles of most subjects were accurately predicted from TCR beta.

The CDR3 loop spans 12 amino acids. Germline CDR1 is SNHLY and CDR2 is FYNNEI. Between the trimmed V and J ends, which lost 7 bases and 2 bases, there was a span of 9 bases. This receptor was identified in a woman aged 60-75 years in good health and CMV-seronegative. Material for sequencing was PBMCs. The chain is built from TRBV2 and TRBJ2-7; D gene uncertain. DNA of the CDR3: TGTGCCAGCACACAGAACACCTACGAGCAGTACTTC. The encoded protein is CASTQNTYEQYF.